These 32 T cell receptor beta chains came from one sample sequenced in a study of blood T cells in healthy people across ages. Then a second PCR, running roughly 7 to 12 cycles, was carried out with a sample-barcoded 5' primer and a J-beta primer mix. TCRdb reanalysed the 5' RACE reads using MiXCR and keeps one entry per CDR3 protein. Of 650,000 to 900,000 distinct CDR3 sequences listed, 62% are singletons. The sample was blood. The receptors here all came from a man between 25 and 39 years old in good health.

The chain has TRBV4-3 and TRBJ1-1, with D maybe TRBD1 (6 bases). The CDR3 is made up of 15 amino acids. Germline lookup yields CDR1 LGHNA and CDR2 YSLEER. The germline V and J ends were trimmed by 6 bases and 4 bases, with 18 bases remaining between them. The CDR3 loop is CASRFERGASTEAFF. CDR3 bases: TGCGCCAGCAGATTCGAACGGGGGGCGAGCACTGAAGCTTTCTTT.

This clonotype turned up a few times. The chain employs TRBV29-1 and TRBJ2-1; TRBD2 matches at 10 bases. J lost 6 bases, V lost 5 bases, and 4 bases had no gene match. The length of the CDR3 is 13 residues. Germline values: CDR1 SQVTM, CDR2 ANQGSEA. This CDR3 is CSVSLAGGNEQFF. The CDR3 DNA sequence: TGCAGCGTTAGTTTAGCGGGGGGCAATGAGCAGTTCTTC.

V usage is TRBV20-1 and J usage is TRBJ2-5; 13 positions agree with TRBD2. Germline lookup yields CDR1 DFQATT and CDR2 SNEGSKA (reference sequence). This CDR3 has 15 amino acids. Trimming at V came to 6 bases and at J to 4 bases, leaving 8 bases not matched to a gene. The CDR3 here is CSAIGLAGVLETQYF. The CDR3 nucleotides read TGCAGTGCGATAGGACTAGCGGGGGTTCTAGAGACCCAGTACTTC.

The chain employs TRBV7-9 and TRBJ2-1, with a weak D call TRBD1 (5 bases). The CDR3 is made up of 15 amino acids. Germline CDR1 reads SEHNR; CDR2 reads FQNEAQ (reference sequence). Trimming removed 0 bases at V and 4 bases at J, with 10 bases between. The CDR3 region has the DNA TGTGCCAGCAGCTTAGCCCCGACAGTTTACAATGAGCAGTTCTTC. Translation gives CASSLAPTVYNEQFF.

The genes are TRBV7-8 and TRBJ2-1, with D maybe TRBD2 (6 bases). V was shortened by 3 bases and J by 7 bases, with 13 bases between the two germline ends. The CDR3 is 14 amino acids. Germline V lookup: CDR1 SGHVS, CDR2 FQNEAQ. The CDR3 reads CASSLSGVENEQFF. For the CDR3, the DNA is TGTGCCAGCAGCTTGTCGGGGGTGGAGAATGAGCAGTTCTTC.

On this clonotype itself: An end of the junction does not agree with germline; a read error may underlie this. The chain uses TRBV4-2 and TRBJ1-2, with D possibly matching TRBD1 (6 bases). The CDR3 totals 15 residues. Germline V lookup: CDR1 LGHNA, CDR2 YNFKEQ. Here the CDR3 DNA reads TGTGCCAGTAGCCAAGTTACACAGGGTTCCTATGGCTACACCTTC. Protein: CASSQVTQGSYGYTF.

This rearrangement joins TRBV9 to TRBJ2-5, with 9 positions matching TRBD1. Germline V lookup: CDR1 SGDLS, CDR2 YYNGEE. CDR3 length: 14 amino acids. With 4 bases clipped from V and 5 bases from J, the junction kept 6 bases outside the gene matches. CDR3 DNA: TGTGCCAGCAGCCCCACAGGGGGCTATGAGACCCAGTACTTC. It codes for CASSPTGGYETQYF.

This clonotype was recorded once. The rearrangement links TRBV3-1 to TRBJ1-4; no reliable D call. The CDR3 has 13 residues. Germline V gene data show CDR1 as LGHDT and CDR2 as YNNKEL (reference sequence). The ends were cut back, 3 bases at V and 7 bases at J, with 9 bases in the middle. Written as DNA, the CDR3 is TGTGCCAGCAGCCATCGGGGAAGTGAAAAACTGTTTTTT. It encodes CASSHRGSEKLFF. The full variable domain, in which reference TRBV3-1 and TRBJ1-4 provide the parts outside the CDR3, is DTAVSQTPKYLVTQMGNDKSIKCEQNLGHDTMYWYKQDSKKFLKIMFSYNNKELIINETVPNRFSPKSPDKAHLNLHINSLELGDSAVYFCASSHRGSEKLFFGSGTQLSVL.

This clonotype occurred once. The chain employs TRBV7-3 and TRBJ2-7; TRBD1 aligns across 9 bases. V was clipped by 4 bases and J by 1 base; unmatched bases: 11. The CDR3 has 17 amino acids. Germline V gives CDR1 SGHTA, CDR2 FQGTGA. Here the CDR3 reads CASSSVDRGKESYEQYF. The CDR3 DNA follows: TGTGCCAGCAGCTCAGTAGACAGGGGGAAGGAGTCCTACGAGCAGTACTTC.

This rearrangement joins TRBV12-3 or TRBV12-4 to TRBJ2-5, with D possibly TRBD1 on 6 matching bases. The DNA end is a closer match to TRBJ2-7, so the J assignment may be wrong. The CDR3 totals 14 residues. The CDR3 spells CASSQLGAVYEQYF. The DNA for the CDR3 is TGTGCCAGCAGCCAACTGGGGGCCGTCTACGAGCAGTACTTC.

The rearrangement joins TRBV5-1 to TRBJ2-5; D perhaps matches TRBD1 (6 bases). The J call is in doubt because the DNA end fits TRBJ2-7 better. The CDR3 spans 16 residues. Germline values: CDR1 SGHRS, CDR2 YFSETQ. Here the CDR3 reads CASSLALRTASYEQYF. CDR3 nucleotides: TGCGCCAGCAGCTTGGCCCTTCGGACAGCCTCCTACGAGCAGTACTTC.

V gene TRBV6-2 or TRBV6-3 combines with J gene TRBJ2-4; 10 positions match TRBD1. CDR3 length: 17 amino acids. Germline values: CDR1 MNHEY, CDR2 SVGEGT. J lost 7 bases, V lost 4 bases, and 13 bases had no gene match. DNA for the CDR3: TGTGCCAGCAGTTTGACGACCGGGACAGGGGACCGGAACATTCAGTACTTC. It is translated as CASSLTTGTGDRNIQYF.

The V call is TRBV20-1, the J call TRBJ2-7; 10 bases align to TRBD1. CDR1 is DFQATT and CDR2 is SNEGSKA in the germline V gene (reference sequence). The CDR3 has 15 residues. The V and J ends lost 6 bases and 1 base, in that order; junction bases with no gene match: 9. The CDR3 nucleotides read TGCAGTGCCCCGGCACCGGGACAGGGGTCCTACGAGCAGTACTTC. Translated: CSAPAPGQGSYEQYF.

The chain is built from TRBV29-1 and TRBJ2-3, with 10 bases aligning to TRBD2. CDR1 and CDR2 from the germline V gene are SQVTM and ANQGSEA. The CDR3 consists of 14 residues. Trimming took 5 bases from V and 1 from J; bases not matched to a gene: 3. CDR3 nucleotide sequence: TGCAGCGTTACTGGGACTAGCGGCACAGATACGCAGTATTTT. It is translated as CSVTGTSGTDTQYF.

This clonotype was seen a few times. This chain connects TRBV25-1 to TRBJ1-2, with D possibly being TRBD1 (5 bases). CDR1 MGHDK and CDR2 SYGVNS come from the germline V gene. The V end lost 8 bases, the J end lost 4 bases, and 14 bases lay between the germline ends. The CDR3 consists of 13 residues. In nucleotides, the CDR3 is TGTGCCAGCGCACAGGAGGGGAGCTATGGCTACACCTTC. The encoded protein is CASAQEGSYGYTF.

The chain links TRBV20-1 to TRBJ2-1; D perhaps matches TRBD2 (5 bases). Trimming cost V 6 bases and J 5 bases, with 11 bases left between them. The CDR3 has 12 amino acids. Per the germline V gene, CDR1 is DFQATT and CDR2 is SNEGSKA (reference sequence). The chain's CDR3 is CSAGGLNNEQFF. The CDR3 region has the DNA TGCAGTGCAGGAGGACTCAACAATGAGCAGTTCTTC.

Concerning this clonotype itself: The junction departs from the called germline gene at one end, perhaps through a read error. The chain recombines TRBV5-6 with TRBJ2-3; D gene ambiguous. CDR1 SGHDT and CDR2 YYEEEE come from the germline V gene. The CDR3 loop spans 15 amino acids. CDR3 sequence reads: CASRLGPTSTDTQYF. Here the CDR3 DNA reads TGTGCCAGCAGGTTGGGTCCAACGAGCACAGATACGCAGTATTTT.

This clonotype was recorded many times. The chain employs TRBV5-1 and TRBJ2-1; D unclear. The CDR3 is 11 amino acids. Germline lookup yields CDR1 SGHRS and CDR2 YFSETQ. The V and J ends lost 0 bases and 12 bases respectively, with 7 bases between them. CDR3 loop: CASSLDKRQFF. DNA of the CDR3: TGCGCCAGCAGCTTGGACAAGCGGCAGTTCTTC.

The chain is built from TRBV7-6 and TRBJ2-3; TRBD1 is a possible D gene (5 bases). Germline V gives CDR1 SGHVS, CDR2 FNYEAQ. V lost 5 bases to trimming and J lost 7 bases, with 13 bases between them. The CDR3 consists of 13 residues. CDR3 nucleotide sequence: TGTGCCAGCAGCAAGAATACAGGATATACGCAGTATTTT. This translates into CASSKNTGYTQYF.

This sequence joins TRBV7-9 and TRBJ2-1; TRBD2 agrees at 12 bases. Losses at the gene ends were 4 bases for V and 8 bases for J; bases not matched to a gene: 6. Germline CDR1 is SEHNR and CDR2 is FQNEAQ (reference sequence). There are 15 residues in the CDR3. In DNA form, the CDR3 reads TGTGCCAGCAGCTATCTAGCGGGGGGGCCCCATGAGCAGTTCTTC. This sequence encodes CASSYLAGGPHEQFF.

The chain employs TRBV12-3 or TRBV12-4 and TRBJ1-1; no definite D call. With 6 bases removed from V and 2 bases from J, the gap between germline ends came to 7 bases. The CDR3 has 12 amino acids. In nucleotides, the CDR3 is TGTGCCAGCAGAATGAAAAACACTGAAGCTTTCTTT. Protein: CASRMKNTEAFF.

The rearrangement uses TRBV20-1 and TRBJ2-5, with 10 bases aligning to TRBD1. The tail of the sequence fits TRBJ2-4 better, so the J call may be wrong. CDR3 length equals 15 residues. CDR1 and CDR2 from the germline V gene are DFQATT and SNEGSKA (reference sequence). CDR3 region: CSASMGSGTGVIQYF. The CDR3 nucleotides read TGCAGTGCTAGTATGGGGAGTGGGACAGGGGTCATTCAGTACTTC.

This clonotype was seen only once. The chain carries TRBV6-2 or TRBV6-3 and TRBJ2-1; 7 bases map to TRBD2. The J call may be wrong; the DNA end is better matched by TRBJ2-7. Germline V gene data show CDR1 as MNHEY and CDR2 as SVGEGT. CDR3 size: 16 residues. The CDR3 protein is CASTDWGGFSYNEQYF. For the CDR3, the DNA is TGTGCCAGCACCGATTGGGGGGGATTCTCCTACAATGAGCAGTACTTC.

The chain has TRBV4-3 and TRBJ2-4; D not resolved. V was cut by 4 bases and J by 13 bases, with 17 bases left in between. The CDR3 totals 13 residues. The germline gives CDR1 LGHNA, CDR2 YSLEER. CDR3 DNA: TGCGCCAGCAGCCCCCAGGATCTAGAAGAGCAGTACTTC. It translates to CASSPQDLEEQYF.

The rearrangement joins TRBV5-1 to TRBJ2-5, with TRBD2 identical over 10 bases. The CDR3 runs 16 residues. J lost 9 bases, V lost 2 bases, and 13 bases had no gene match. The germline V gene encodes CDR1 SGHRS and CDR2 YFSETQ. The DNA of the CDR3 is TGCGCCAGCAGCTTAGGATCCGGGACTAGCGACGTCTCCCAGTACTTC. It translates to CASSLGSGTSDVSQYF. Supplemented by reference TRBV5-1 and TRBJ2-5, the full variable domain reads KAGVTQTPRYLIKTRGQQVTLSCSPISGHRSVSWYQQTPGQGLQFLFEYFSETQRNKGNFPGRFSGRQFSNSRSEMNVSTLELGDSALYLCASSLGSGTSDVSQYFGPGTRLLVL.

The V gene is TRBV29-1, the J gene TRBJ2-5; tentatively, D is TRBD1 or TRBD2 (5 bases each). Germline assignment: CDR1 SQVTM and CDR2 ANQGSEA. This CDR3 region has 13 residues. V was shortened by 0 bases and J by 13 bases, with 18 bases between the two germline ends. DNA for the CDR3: TGCAGCGTTGAAGAAGGGTTAAGGGACCCTCGGTACTTC. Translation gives CSVEEGLRDPRYF.

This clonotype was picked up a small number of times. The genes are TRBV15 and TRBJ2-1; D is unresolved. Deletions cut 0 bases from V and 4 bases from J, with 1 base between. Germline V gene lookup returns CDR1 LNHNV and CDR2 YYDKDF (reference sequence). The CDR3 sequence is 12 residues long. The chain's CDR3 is CATSRDYNEQFF. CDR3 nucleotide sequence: TGTGCCACCAGCAGAGATTACAATGAGCAGTTCTTC.

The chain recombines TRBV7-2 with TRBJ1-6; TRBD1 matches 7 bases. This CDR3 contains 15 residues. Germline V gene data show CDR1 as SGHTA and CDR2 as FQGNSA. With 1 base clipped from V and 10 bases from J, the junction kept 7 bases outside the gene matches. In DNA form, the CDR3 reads TGTGCCAGCAGCTTAGTGACAGGGACACAGTCACCCCTCCACTTT. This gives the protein CASSLVTGTQSPLHF.

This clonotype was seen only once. The chain's CDR3 is CASSSLGSSYEQFF. As DNA, the CDR3 is TGTGCCAGCAGCTCATTGGGCAGCTCCTACGAGCAGTTCTTC. The chain recombines TRBV7-2 with TRBJ2-1; D remains unclear. There are 14 residues in the CDR3. Per germline, CDR1 SGHTA and CDR2 FQGNSA. The germline V and J ends were trimmed by 4 bases and 10 bases, with 17 bases remaining between them.

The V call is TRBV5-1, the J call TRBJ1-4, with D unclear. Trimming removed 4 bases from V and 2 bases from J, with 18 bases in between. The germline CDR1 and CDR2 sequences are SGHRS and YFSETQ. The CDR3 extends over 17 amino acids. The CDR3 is CASSAGRILATNEKLFF. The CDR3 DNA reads TGCGCCAGCAGCGCCGGACGGATCCTTGCGACTAATGAAAAACTGTTTTTT.

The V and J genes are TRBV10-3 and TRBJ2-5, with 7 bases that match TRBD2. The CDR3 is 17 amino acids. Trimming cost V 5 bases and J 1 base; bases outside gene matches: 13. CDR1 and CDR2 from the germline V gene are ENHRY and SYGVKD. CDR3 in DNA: TGTGCCATCAGTCGTCAGCTGGGCGGGGGAGGCCAAGAGACCCAGTACTTC. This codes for CAISRQLGGGGQETQYF.

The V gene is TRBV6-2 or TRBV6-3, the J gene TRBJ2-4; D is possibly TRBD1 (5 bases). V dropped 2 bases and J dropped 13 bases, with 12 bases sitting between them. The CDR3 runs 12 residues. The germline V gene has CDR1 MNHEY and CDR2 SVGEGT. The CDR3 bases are TGTGCCAGCAGTTACCCAGGGAAGGAGCAGTACTTC. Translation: CASSYPGKEQYF.